Each of the 17 T cell receptor beta chains below was sequenced from the same sample in a study of beta chain features in type 1 diabetes. Expressed TCRB transcripts were sequenced, since all the RNA that had been isolated was reverse transcribed. The table came from immunoSEQ multiplex PCR; TCRdb's copy has only in-frame clones and leaves some out. The table lists 130,000 to 150,000 clones, about 12% of them singletons, with under 1.5% in the top ten. Overall study results and limits: Moderately but significantly shorter TCRB CDR3s were found in Type 1 diabetes patients in all four CD4+ subsets.

For these TCRs, the target antigens are not known. Sequenced: central memory CD4+ T cells from blood. These receptors all stem from a man younger than 30 with type 1 diabetes.

The chain uses TRBV6-5 and TRBJ2-2; D gene uncertain. The CDR3 sequence is 14 residues long. Germline V gene lookup returns CDR1 MNHEY and CDR2 SVGAGI. The V gene lost 6 bases and the J gene lost 2 bases, with 10 bases spanning the gap. The CDR3 sequence: CASRPPENTGELFF. CDR3 in DNA: TGTGCCAGCAGGCCCCCAGAAAACACCGGGGAGCTGTTTTTT.

This chain uses TRBV28 with TRBJ1-1; TRBD1 agrees at 8 bases. Germline V lookup: CDR1 MDHEN, CDR2 SYDVKM. This CDR3 is 16 amino acids long. Trimming took 1 base from V and 5 from J; bases not matched to a gene: 9. CDR3 sequence: CASSLYDRGRDTEAFF. CDR3 DNA sequence: TGTGCCAGCAGTTTATATGACAGGGGACGGGATACTGAAGCTTTCTTT.

The genes are TRBV30 and TRBJ1-2; 7 bases map to TRBD1. Trimming removed 5 bases from V and 8 bases from J; junction bases left unmatched: 17. The CDR3 covers 15 residues. CDR1 and CDR2 from the germline V gene are GTSNPN and SVGIG (reference sequence). Written as DNA, the CDR3 is TGTGCCTGGTCGGGACAGCAAACTCCTGGTTGGGGCTACACCTTC. Translated: CAWSGQQTPGWGYTF.

This clone came up a few times. V and J are TRBV9 and TRBJ2-1; D is perhaps TRBD1 (7 bases). V lost 3 bases and J lost 9, with 13 bases in between. The CDR3 spans 13 residues. The germline gives CDR1 SGDLS, CDR2 YYNGEE. For the CDR3, the DNA is TGTGCCAGCAGCGCCCAGGGGGGTGTTGAGCAGTTCTTC. This gives the protein CASSAQGGVEQFF. The full variable domain, in which reference TRBV9 and TRBJ2-1 provide the parts outside the CDR3, is DSGVTQTPKHLITATGQRVTLRCSPRSGDLSVYWYQQSLDQGLQFLIQYYNGEERAKGNILERFSAQQFPDLHSELNLSSLELGDSALYFCASSAQGGVEQFFGPGTRLTVL.

The V call is TRBV2, the J call TRBJ2-3; 9 nucleotides match TRBD2. V was pared by 3 bases and J by 0 bases, with 4 bases of the junction left unmatched. CDR1 is SNHLY, CDR2 FYNNEI, per germline. The CDR3 covers 16 residues. This chain's CDR3 is CASSELGLASTDTQYF. The CDR3 DNA reads as TGTGCCAGCAGTGAGCTGGGACTAGCAAGCACAGATACGCAGTATTTT.

This clone was observed a few times. The J gene is TRBJ2-7, the V gene TRBV5-6, with D hard to call. CDR1 is SGHDT and CDR2 is YYEEEE in the germline V gene. Trimming took off 0 bases at V and 6 bases at J, with 7 bases between the two ends. This CDR3 region has 12 residues. The CDR3 protein is CASSLEGFEQYF. CDR3 bases: TGTGCCAGCAGCTTGGAGGGTTTCGAGCAGTACTTC. Based on the CDR3 plus reference TRBV5-6 and TRBJ2-7, the full variable domain is DAGVTQSPTHLIKTRGQQVTLRCSPKSGHDTVSWYQQALGQGPQFIFQYYEEEERQRGNFPDRFSGHQFPNYSSELNVNALLLGDSALYLCASSLEGFEQYFGPGTRLTVT.

This clone was counted only a few times. The V gene is TRBV19, the J gene TRBJ1-1, with D perhaps matching TRBD1 (5 bases). Germline CDR1 LNHDA, CDR2 SQIVND (reference sequence). The ends were cut back, 5 bases at V and 2 bases at J, with 9 bases in the middle. This CDR3 region has 13 residues. This CDR3 reads CASSPGPNTEAFF. CDR3 sequence (DNA): TGTGCCAGTAGTCCGGGACCTAACACTGAAGCTTTCTTT.

The chain carries TRBV6-6 and TRBJ2-7, with D uncertain. The CDR3 runs to 15 residues. V lost 2 bases, J lost 3 bases, and 14 bases lay in between. CDR1 and CDR2 (germline): MNHNY, SVGAGI (reference sequence). In nucleotides, the CDR3 is TGTGCCAGCAGTTACCCTGGCTCCACGGACTACGAGCAGTACTTC. The encoded protein is CASSYPGSTDYEQYF.

J is TRBJ2-2 and V is TRBV9; D is perhaps TRBD1 (7 bases). Germline V gene data show CDR1 as SGDLS and CDR2 as YYNGEE. CDR3 length: 16 residues. V was trimmed by 4 bases and J by 5 bases, leaving 18 bases between them. CDR3 in DNA: TGTGCCAGCAGCCCAGGGGGGCCCCTCGAAACCGGGGAGCTGTTTTTT. Encoded protein: CASSPGGPLETGELFF.

This clone has only a few counts. This chain uses TRBV15 with TRBJ1-5; TRBD1 aligns across 11 bases. This CDR3 contains 18 residues. The V and J ends lost 9 bases and 1 base, in that order; junction bases with no gene match: 14. CDR1 is LNHNV, CDR2 YYDKDF, per germline (reference sequence). CDR3 bases: TGTGCCACAGGTGGACAGGGGGCGGGTGAGGGAAGCAATCAGCCCCAGCATTTT. Translation gives CATGGQGAGEGSNQPQHF.

The gene calls are TRBV6-5 and TRBJ1-1, with D possibly being TRBD1 (5 bases). The CDR3 is 13 residues long. Trimming cost V 10 bases and J 4 bases, with 16 bases left between them. Per germline, CDR1 MNHEY and CDR2 SVGAGI. The CDR3 sequence is CATRGRGGTEAFF. The CDR3 nucleotides read TGTGCCACCCGGGGAAGGGGCGGCACTGAAGCTTTCTTT.

This clone was counted a few times. J is TRBJ2-2 and V is TRBV7-6; D is undetermined. There are 15 residues in the CDR3. V lost 5 bases and J lost 0, with 10 bases in between. Germline CDR1 is SGHVS and CDR2 is FNYEAQ. CDR3 sequence: CASSLNGANTGELFF. CDR3 DNA sequence: TGTGCCAGCAGCCTCAATGGAGCGAACACCGGGGAGCTGTTTTTT.

This clone has a handful of counts. The chain combines TRBV29-1 with TRBJ1-4, with TRBD1 as a possible D gene (5 bases). This CDR3 region has 13 residues. Per germline, CDR1 SQVTM and CDR2 ANQGSEA. V lost 7 bases, J lost 10 bases, and 19 bases lay in between. CDR3 loop: CSAISLGDGKLFF. The CDR3, as DNA: TGCAGCGCCATCTCGCTCGGGGACGGAAAACTGTTTTTT.

This clone showed up just a few times. V usage is TRBV18 and J usage is TRBJ2-5, with D perhaps TRBD2 (5 bases). This CDR3 region has 14 residues. In germline, CDR1 is KGHSH, CDR2 LQKENI. Trimming removed 6 bases from V and 1 base from J, with 12 bases in between. In nucleotides, the CDR3 is TGTGCCAGCTCTCCGGGGTACGGCCAAGAGACCCAGTACTTC. It yields the protein CASSPGYGQETQYF.

This clone was recorded at least ten times. This sequence joins TRBV5-4 and TRBJ2-2; D remains ambiguous. The V gene lost 3 bases and the J gene lost 4 bases, with 7 bases spanning the gap. Germline assignment: CDR1 SGHNT and CDR2 YYREEE (reference sequence). CDR3 length: 13 residues. CDR3 nucleotide sequence: TGTGCCAGCAGCTACCATATCACCGGGGAGCTGTTTTTT. This encodes CASSYHITGELFF.

V usage is TRBV18 and J usage is TRBJ2-7; D uncertain. The CDR3 runs 12 residues. Germline-derived CDR1 and CDR2 are KGHSH and LQKENI. V was trimmed by 3 bases and J by 2 bases, leaving 5 bases between them. In DNA form, the CDR3 reads TGTGCCAGCTCACCCGTCGCCTACGAGCAGTACTTC. Protein: CASSPVAYEQYF. The full variable domain, in which reference TRBV18 and TRBJ2-7 provide the parts outside the CDR3, is NAGVMQNPRHLVRRRGQEARLRCSPMKGHSHVYWYRQLPEEGLKFMVYLQKENIIDESGMPKERFSAEFPKEGPSILRIQQVVRGDSAAYFCASSPVAYEQYFGPGTRLTVT.

This clone was observed many times. The gene calls are TRBV29-1 and TRBJ2-2; tentative D call: TRBD2 (6 bases). The CDR3 extends over 14 amino acids. Germline CDR1 SQVTM, CDR2 ANQGSEA. Deletions cut 3 bases from V and 4 bases from J, with 12 bases between. Here the CDR3 reads CSVDSRDGTGELFF. Written as DNA, the CDR3 is TGCAGCGTTGATTCGCGGGATGGCACCGGGGAGCTGTTTTTT.